This passage covers 30 T cell receptor beta chains from one sample sequenced in a study of blood T cell repertoires in COVID-19. Assay: immunoSEQ multiplex PCR; the TCRdb copy retains only in-frame clones and omits some. The sample carries 310,000 or so clones, 75% to 90% recorded once. The specimen sequenced was PBMCs or T cells enriched from blood (not recorded which). The receptors here all came from a woman between 35 and 50 years old who had recovered from COVID-19.

CDR3 sequence reads: CASSPRLGDRGNSPLHF. As DNA, the CDR3 is TGTGCCAGCAGCCCCCGCCTCGGGGACAGGGGAAATTCACCCCTCCACTTT. The rearrangement links TRBV13 to TRBJ1-6; TRBD1 matches at 10 bases. From germline, CDR1 is PRHDT and CDR2 FYEKMQ (reference sequence). CDR3 length equals 17 residues. Losses at the gene ends were 5 bases for V and 7 bases for J; bases not matched to a gene: 11.

The gene calls are TRBV3-1 (or the pseudogene TRBV3-2) and TRBJ2-1, with 10 nucleotides matching TRBD2. CDR1 is LGHDT, CDR2 YNNKEL, per germline (reference sequence). The J segment lost 9 bases and the V segment lost 2 bases, leaving 4 bases of the junction unmatched. The CDR3 is made up of 14 amino acids. CDR3 residues: CASSQHTSGVEQFF. In DNA form, the CDR3 reads TGTGCCAGCAGCCAACACACTAGCGGGGTTGAGCAGTTCTTC.

The chain joins TRBV7-8 to TRBJ1-1; no reliable D call. Trimming took 1 base from V and 0 from J, leaving 9 bases between them. The CDR3 consists of 15 residues. Germline-derived CDR1 and CDR2 are SGHVS and FQNEAQ. The CDR3: CASSLGRHLNTEAFF. CDR3 nucleotide sequence: TGTGCCAGCAGCTTAGGCCGACACCTGAACACTGAAGCTTTCTTT.

This chain joins TRBV19 and TRBJ1-2; 9 nucleotides agree with TRBD1. Trimming removed 6 bases from V and 4 bases from J; junction bases left unmatched: 18. Germline V CDR1 and CDR2: LNHDA, SQIVND (reference sequence). The CDR3 is 18 residues long. This CDR3 reads CASRVTDRGGTGPYGYTF. DNA for the CDR3: TGTGCCAGTAGGGTCACCGACAGGGGGGGGACTGGCCCCTATGGCTACACCTTC.

This rearrangement joins TRBV4-1 to TRBJ2-2; 7 positions agree with TRBD1. Trimming cost V 1 base and J 2 bases; bases outside gene matches: 4. The CDR3 length is 16 residues. CDR1 and CDR2 (germline): MGHRA, YSYEKL. The CDR3 loop reads CASSQVTGYNTGELFF. CDR3 nucleotides: TGCGCCAGCAGCCAAGTGACAGGGTACAACACCGGGGAGCTGTTTTTT.

This clone was seen just once. This sequence joins TRBV11-2 and TRBJ1-3; tentative D call: TRBD1 (6 bases). CDR3 length equals 14 residues. Trimming removed 5 bases at V and 4 bases at J, with 12 bases between. Germline V lookup: CDR1 SGHAT, CDR2 FQNNGV. The CDR3 DNA is TGTGCCAGCAGCATTATAGGGGGAGGAAACACCATATATTTT. Amino acid sequence: CASSIIGGGNTIYF.

The chain employs TRBV7-9 and TRBJ2-1; 10 bases are a match to TRBD1. Germline-derived CDR1 and CDR2 are SEHNR and FQNEAQ (reference sequence). The CDR3 is 17 amino acids. Trimming cost V 5 bases and J 4 bases; bases outside gene matches: 11. CDR3 bases: TGTGCCAGCAGCGCCCGGGACAGGGGACAAATTTACAATGAGCAGTTCTTC. It specifies CASSARDRGQIYNEQFF.

This chain joins TRBV4-3 and TRBJ2-7; D gene uncertain. The CDR3 extends over 11 amino acids. The germline V and J ends were trimmed by 8 bases and 5 bases, with 10 bases remaining between them. Germline V lookup: CDR1 LGHNA, CDR2 YSLEER. The CDR3 nucleotides read TGCGCCAGCGACCTAGTCAACGAGCAGTACTTC. As protein: CASDLVNEQYF.

The genes are TRBV5-1 and TRBJ1-2, with 7 bases lining up with TRBD1. Trimming removed 8 bases from V and 8 bases from J; junction bases left unmatched: 18. This CDR3 spans 15 amino acids. Germline V CDR1 and CDR2: SGHRS, YFSETQ. The CDR3 DNA is TGCGCCAGTACTCGGGCAGGGGGGCTCTCGGAAGGCTACACCTTC. Protein sequence: CASTRAGGLSEGYTF.

The V call is TRBV18, the J call TRBJ1-2, with no clear D. Trimming took 2 bases from V and 6 from J, leaving 4 bases between them. Germline V gene sequence: CDR1 KGHSH, CDR2 LQKENI. This CDR3 has 11 residues. In DNA, the CDR3 is TGTGCCAGCTCACCATCTGATGGCTACACCTTC. Translation gives CASSPSDGYTF. Full variable domain (remainder filled in from reference TRBV18 and TRBJ1-2): NAGVMQNPRHLVRRRGQEARLRCSPMKGHSHVYWYRQLPEEGLKFMVYLQKENIIDESGMPKERFSAEFPKEGPSILRIQQVVRGDSAAYFCASSPSDGYTFGSGTRLTVV.

The chain joins TRBV28 to TRBJ1-1; TRBD1 is a possible D gene (6 bases). The CDR3 spans 15 residues. Trimming took 6 bases from V and 0 from J, leaving 14 bases between them. CDR1 MDHEN and CDR2 SYDVKM come from the germline V gene. CDR3 amino acids: CASSSPGHMNTEAFF. CDR3 DNA: TGTGCCAGCAGCTCGCCGGGACATATGAACACTGAAGCTTTCTTT.

The chain uses TRBV3-1 (or the pseudogene TRBV3-2) and TRBJ2-7; 7 positions match TRBD1. Germline CDR1 is LGHDT and CDR2 is YNNKEL (reference sequence). V dropped 3 bases and J dropped 4; count of bases not matched to a gene: 15. This CDR3 is 17 amino acids long. CDR3 residues: CASSQGYGITGVYEQYF. The CDR3, as DNA: TGTGCCAGCAGCCAGGGCTACGGAATCACAGGGGTTTACGAGCAGTACTTC.

DNA of the CDR3: TGTGCCAGCAGCTTAGATCGGGTCACCGGGGAGCTGTTTTTT. This encodes CASSLDRVTGELFF. The chain recombines TRBV11-2 with TRBJ2-2, with D unclear. The V end was cut by 0 bases, the J end by 4 bases, with 6 bases between. Germline loops: CDR1 SGHAT, CDR2 FQNNGV. The CDR3 sequence is 14 residues long.

V is TRBV11-2 and J is TRBJ2-7; 7 positions match TRBD1. The CDR3 sequence is 12 residues long. V lost 4 bases, J lost 4 bases, and 1 base stayed unmatched. Germline-derived CDR1 and CDR2 are SGHAT and FQNNGV. The CDR3 DNA sequence: TGTGCCAGCAGCTGGACAGGTTACGAGCAGTACTTC. Protein product: CASSWTGYEQYF.

J is TRBJ2-5 and V is TRBV30, with D perhaps matching TRBD1 (6 bases). The germline gives CDR1 GTSNPN, CDR2 SVGIG (reference sequence). Trimming took 2 bases from V and 4 from J, leaving 17 bases between them. The CDR3 is made up of 15 amino acids. The CDR3 sequence is CAWSTPWGPRETQYF. In DNA, the CDR3 is TGTGCCTGGAGTACACCCTGGGGGCCTCGAGAGACCCAGTACTTC.

V usage is TRBV30 and J usage is TRBJ2-3; D possibly corresponds to TRBD2 (5 bases). Germline V gene sequence: CDR1 GTSNPN, CDR2 SVGIG (reference sequence). CDR3 length: 15 amino acids. V lost 0 bases to trimming and J lost 3 bases, with 13 bases between them. CDR3 sequence (DNA): TGTGCCTGGAGTGTGGGAGCGGCGTCGACAGATACGCAGTATTTT. Residues: CAWSVGAASTDTQYF.

The rearrangement joins TRBV30 to TRBJ1-1; TRBD1 matches 8 bases. Germline CDR1 is GTSNPN and CDR2 is SVGIG (reference sequence). Unmatched junction bases numbered 5, after V lost 2 bases and J lost 6 bases. CDR3 length: 13 amino acids. The CDR3 sequence: CAWSLTGVAEAFF. CDR3 DNA: TGTGCCTGGAGTTTGACAGGGGTTGCTGAAGCTTTCTTT.

The rearrangement joins TRBV5-1 to TRBJ2-3; 10 bases agree with TRBD2. The CDR3 contains 15 residues. Losses at the gene ends were 3 bases for V and 1 base for J; bases not matched to a gene: 2. CDR1 SGHRS and CDR2 YFSETQ come from the germline V gene. CDR3 DNA sequence: TGCGCCAGCAGCTCTAGCGGGAGCGGCACAGATACGCAGTATTTT. Its protein is CASSSSGSGTDTQYF.

The chain uses TRBV4-3 and TRBJ2-2; D gene unclear. This CDR3 has 15 residues. CDR1 is LGHNA and CDR2 is YSLEER in the germline V gene. V was shortened by 0 bases and J by 2 bases, with 7 bases between the two germline ends. Here the CDR3 DNA reads TGCGCCAGCAGCCAAGAAATTACTAACACCGGGGAGCTGTTTTTT. It codes for CASSQEITNTGELFF.

This chain uses TRBV4-2 with TRBJ2-7; D unresolved. Germline lookup yields CDR1 LGHNA and CDR2 YNFKEQ. This CDR3 is 15 amino acids long. V lost 1 base and J lost 3, with 13 bases in between. The CDR3: CASSQASTNLYEQYF. In DNA form, the CDR3 reads TGTGCCAGCAGCCAAGCTTCGACAAATCTCTACGAGCAGTACTTC.

Of note for this clone: This may be a read error: a much more frequent sequence differs by one nucleotide. The chain recombines TRBV6-5 with TRBJ2-2; no reliable D call. V gave up 6 bases and J gave up 10 bases, with 6 bases separating them. Germline loops: CDR1 MNHEY, CDR2 SVGAGI. The CDR3 spans 10 residues. CDR3 sequence reads: CASSQAELFF. The CDR3 DNA reads TGTGCCAGCAGCCAGGCGGAGCTGTTTTTT.

The CDR3 bases are TGTGCCAGCAGCAAAGTGGGAGCGGGAGACGGGGAGCTGTTTTTT. Protein: CASSKVGAGDGELFF. This chain uses TRBV21-1 with TRBJ2-2; the table's D call, TRBD2, has no DNA check behind it. TRBV21-1 is described as a pseudogene. CDR3 size: 15 residues.

This sequence joins TRBV30 and TRBJ1-1; 9 nucleotides match TRBD1. The CDR3 is 12 residues long. V was pared by 3 bases and J by 8 bases, with 4 bases of the junction left unmatched. CDR1 and CDR2 (germline): GTSNPN, SVGIG (reference sequence). The CDR3 region is CAWSGTGLEAFF. CDR3 DNA sequence: TGTGCCTGGAGCGGGACAGGGTTAGAAGCTTTCTTT.

This clone was observed a few times. The V call is TRBV24-1, the J call TRBJ1-5; 12 positions match TRBD1. The CDR3 loop spans 21 amino acids. Trimming took 3 bases from V and 3 from J; bases not matched to a gene: 17. Germline CDR1 and CDR2: KGHDR and SFDVKD. The chain's CDR3 is CATSDANLGTGGHTLNQPQHF. The DNA of the CDR3 is TGTGCCACCAGTGATGCAAACCTCGGGACAGGGGGCCACACCCTCAATCAGCCCCAGCATTTT.

This chain connects TRBV11-3 to TRBJ1-4; D is undetermined. Germline lookup yields CDR1 SGHNT and CDR2 YENEEA. The CDR3 length is 14 residues. Deletions cut 7 bases from V and 2 bases from J, with 11 bases between. CDR3 coding DNA: TGTGCCAGCACCCGACATTTTACTAATGAAAAACTGTTTTTT. Translation gives CASTRHFTNEKLFF.

The rearrangement links TRBV11-1 to TRBJ2-5, with D possibly matching TRBD2 (7 bases). This CDR3 is 16 amino acids long. Germline CDR1 is SGHAT and CDR2 is FQDESV (reference sequence). V was trimmed by 5 bases and J by 4 bases, leaving 20 bases between them. The CDR3 region has the DNA TGTGCCAGCAGCCCCAATGTAGGGGGGGCGAGAGAGACCCAGTACTTC. Translated: CASSPNVGGARETQYF.

The J gene is TRBJ1-4, the V gene TRBV5-8; no clear D gene. The CDR3 sequence is 15 residues long. CDR1 is SGHTS and CDR2 is YDEGEE in the germline V gene. V gave up 0 bases and J gave up 1 base, with 7 bases separating them. CDR3 protein: CASSLGRRTNEKLFF. CDR3 coding DNA: TGTGCCAGCAGCTTGGGCAGAAGAACTAATGAAAAACTGTTTTTT.

The J gene is TRBJ1-3, the V gene TRBV9; a possible D gene is TRBD1 (5 bases). Per germline, CDR1 SGDLS and CDR2 YYNGEE. Trimming shortened V by 4 bases and J by 3 bases, and 11 bases separated the two germline ends. The CDR3 loop spans 14 amino acids. The CDR3 coding sequence is TGTGCCAGCAGCTCTCGGGGGGGTGGAAACACCATATATTTT. This gives the protein CASSSRGGGNTIYF.

The J gene is TRBJ1-1, the V gene TRBV9, with D perhaps TRBD1 (6 bases). Deletions cut 3 bases from V and 1 base from J, with 7 bases between. The CDR3 has 13 residues. CDR1 is SGDLS and CDR2 is YYNGEE in the germline V gene. CDR3 region: CASSGTANTEAFF. CDR3 nucleotides: TGTGCCAGCAGCGGGACAGCGAACACTGAAGCTTTCTTT.

The chain joins TRBV5-1 to TRBJ2-3, with 9 bases fitting TRBD2. Germline V gene sequence: CDR1 SGHRS, CDR2 YFSETQ. After removal of 5 bases from V and 6 bases from J, the junction contained 10 bases not matched to a gene. The CDR3 has 15 residues. The CDR3 nucleotides are TGCGCCAGCAGAATCCAGTTGAGCGGGGGGGATACGCAGTATTTT. Protein: CASRIQLSGGDTQYF.